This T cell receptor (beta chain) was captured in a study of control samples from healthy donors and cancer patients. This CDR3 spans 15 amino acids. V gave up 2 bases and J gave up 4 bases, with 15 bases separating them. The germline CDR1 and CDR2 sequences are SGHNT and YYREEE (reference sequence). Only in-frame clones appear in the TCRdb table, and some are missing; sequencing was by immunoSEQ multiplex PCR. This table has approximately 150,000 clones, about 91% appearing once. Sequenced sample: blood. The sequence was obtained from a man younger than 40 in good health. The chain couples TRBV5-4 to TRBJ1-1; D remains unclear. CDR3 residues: CASSLLTRGGTEAFF. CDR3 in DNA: TGTGCCAGCAGCTTACTCACGCGGGGTGGCACTGAAGCTTTCTTT. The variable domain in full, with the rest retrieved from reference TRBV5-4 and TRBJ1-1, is ETGVTQSPTHLIKTRGQQVTLRCSSQSGHNTVSWYQQALGQGPQFIFQYYREEENGRGNFPPRFSGLQFPNYSSELNVNALELDDSALYLCASSLLTRGGTEAFFGQGTRLTVV.